What follows are 17 T cell receptor beta chains derived from one specimen sequenced in a study of cytomegalovirus exposure and HLA in healthy donors (dated 2017 in TCRdb). The library was obtained by the immunoSEQ multiplex PCR assay. TCRdb re-hosts the immuneACCESS table, in-frame sequences only. Its copies lack some clones; in the studies checked, an unresolved V gene accounts for under half of them, and the cause for the rest is not known. The sample yields a few hundred thousand clones; approximately 83% were counted once. The biggest ten clones account for 1% of the sample. The sequenced sample was PBMCs. The origin of the receptors is a woman aged 18 to 35 in good health and CMV-seronegative.

This chain links TRBV27 with TRBJ2-7; 7 bases are shared with TRBD1. The CDR3 contains 16 residues. CDR1 and CDR2 (germline): MNHEY, SMNVEV (reference sequence). V lost 3 bases, J lost 2 bases, and 10 bases stayed unmatched. This chain's CDR3 is CASSLQGQPFTYEQYF. DNA for the CDR3: TGTGCCAGCAGTTTGCAGGGACAGCCCTTTACCTACGAGCAGTACTTC.

The genes are TRBV4-3 and TRBJ2-3, with 7 positions matching TRBD1. Germline loops: CDR1 LGHNA, CDR2 YSLEER. With 0 bases clipped from V and 0 bases from J, the junction kept 9 bases outside the gene matches. The CDR3 consists of 18 residues. In nucleotides, the CDR3 is TGCGCCAGCAGCCAAGATTCACAGGGACAGAGGAGCACAGATACGCAGTATTTT. This gives the protein CASSQDSQGQRSTDTQYF.

Comment on this clone: Within the sample, other DNA sequences also encode this same CDR3. This rearrangement joins TRBV25-1 to TRBJ2-1; 12 bases align to TRBD1. CDR3 length equals 17 residues. CDR1 and CDR2 (germline): MGHDK, SYGVNS. After removal of 3 bases from V and 7 bases from J, the junction contained 10 bases not matched to a gene. The CDR3 DNA reads as TGTGCCAGCAGTGATTGGGCGGGGACAGGGGGCTGGAATGAGCAGTTCTTC. Protein: CASSDWAGTGGWNEQFF.

The rearrangement joins TRBV27 to TRBJ2-7; 10 bases map to TRBD2. CDR3 length equals 16 residues. The ends lost 5 bases at V and 2 bases at J; junction bases unmatched: 9. Germline V gene sequence: CDR1 MNHEY, CDR2 SMNVEV (reference sequence). This CDR3 reads CASSPHGLAVAYEQYF. CDR3 coding DNA: TGTGCCAGCAGTCCCCATGGACTAGCGGTTGCCTACGAGCAGTACTTC.

This clone was found once. J is TRBJ2-2 and V is TRBV6-1; weak D call: TRBD1 (8 bases). This CDR3 comprises 15 residues. CDR1 is MNHNS, CDR2 SASEGT, per germline. Deletions cut 5 bases from V and 5 bases from J, with 15 bases between. CDR3 loop: CASSSGQGGTGELFF. DNA for the CDR3: TGTGCCAGCAGTTCCGGACAGGGAGGGACCGGGGAGCTGTTTTTT.

The sample holds one count of this clone. This chain links TRBV29-1 with TRBJ1-2; the D is unclear. The CDR3 has 17 amino acids. Trimming removed 7 bases from V and 0 bases from J, with 24 bases in between. Germline CDR1 SQVTM, CDR2 ANQGSEA. CDR3 loop: CSAEGGQNDGANYGYTF. The CDR3 DNA reads as TGCAGCGCAGAGGGAGGGCAGAACGATGGAGCTAACTATGGCTACACCTTC.

This clone occurred once. The chain links TRBV5-4 to TRBJ2-1, with a possible D match to TRBD1 (8 bases). Trimming removed 4 bases from V and 12 bases from J, with 20 bases in between. The CDR3 covers 14 residues. Per the germline V gene, CDR1 is SGHNT and CDR2 is YYREEE (reference sequence). This chain's CDR3 is CASSGAGDRRGQFF. DNA of the CDR3: TGTGCCAGCAGCGGGGCGGGGGACAGGAGGGGGCAGTTCTTC.

This chain connects TRBV2 to TRBJ2-1, with 11 positions matching TRBD2. The V and J ends lost 4 bases and 2 bases, in that order; junction bases with no gene match: 7. The CDR3 loop spans 17 amino acids. Per the germline V gene, CDR1 is SNHLY and CDR2 is FYNNEI. CDR3 sequence (DNA): TGTGCCAGCAGTGCACTAGCGGGGGCCCAAACCTACAATGAGCAGTTCTTC. The encoded protein is CASSALAGAQTYNEQFF.

V gene TRBV30 combines with J gene TRBJ2-1; TRBD2 matches 7 bases. V gave up 8 bases and J gave up 7 bases; unmatched junction bases: 8. Germline lookup yields CDR1 GTSNPN and CDR2 SVGIG (reference sequence). The CDR3 is 12 amino acids. The CDR3 region has the DNA TGTGCCGGAACCCAGGGAGGGAATGAGCAGTTCTTC. It encodes CAGTQGGNEQFF.

V is TRBV27 and J is TRBJ2-7; possible D gene TRBD1, 5 bases. CDR1 is MNHEY and CDR2 is SMNVEV in the germline V gene (reference sequence). Deletions cut 4 bases from V and 3 bases from J, with 10 bases between. The CDR3 length is 13 residues. In DNA, the CDR3 is TGTGCCAGCAGTTGGGGCAGCAACTACGAGCAGTACTTC. Amino acids: CASSWGSNYEQYF.

This sequence joins TRBV5-1 and TRBJ1-5; possibly TRBD1 for D (6 bases). Germline CDR1 and CDR2: SGHRS and YFSETQ. The V gene lost 0 bases and the J gene lost 5 bases, with 12 bases spanning the gap. The CDR3 spans 15 residues. CDR3 bases: TGCGCCAGCAGCTTGGAGGCGGCAGGGGATCAGCCCCAGCATTTT. Residues: CASSLEAAGDQPQHF.

The rearrangement joins TRBV25-1 to TRBJ2-1; D is possibly TRBD2 (6 bases). This CDR3 spans 14 amino acids. V was cut by 6 bases and J by 3 bases, with 12 bases left in between. CDR1 MGHDK and CDR2 SYGVNS come from the germline V gene. CDR3 sequence: CASSELGGYNEQFF. The CDR3 DNA follows: TGTGCCAGCAGCGAACTGGGGGGCTACAATGAGCAGTTCTTC.

V usage is TRBV7-8 and J usage is TRBJ2-3; D might be TRBD2 (5 bases). CDR3 length: 17 amino acids. Germline-derived CDR1 and CDR2 are SGHVS and FQNEAQ. V was trimmed by 2 bases and J by 3 bases, leaving 18 bases between them. The CDR3 spells CASSLPNRGFRTDTQYF. The CDR3 DNA sequence: TGTGCCAGCAGCTTACCCAATCGGGGTTTTCGGACAGATACGCAGTATTTT.

The rearrangement links TRBV19 to TRBJ1-1, with TRBD1 identical over 7 bases. Per germline, CDR1 LNHDA and CDR2 SQIVND (reference sequence). The CDR3 is 13 residues long. Trimming removed 5 bases from V and 8 bases from J; junction bases left unmatched: 8. The CDR3 sequence is CASSAGTEREAFF. CDR3 DNA: TGTGCCAGTAGTGCCGGGACAGAGAGAGAAGCTTTCTTT.

There are many counts of this clone. The V and J genes are TRBV7-8 and TRBJ1-1, with unresolved D. Germline lookup yields CDR1 SGHVS and CDR2 FQNEAQ. This CDR3 is built from 14 residues. Trimming stripped 3 bases from V and 4 bases from J, with 12 bases between. The CDR3 is CASSFRRVSTEAFF. For the CDR3, the DNA is TGTGCCAGCAGCTTTCGTAGAGTGAGCACTGAAGCTTTCTTT.

The rearrangement links TRBV28 to TRBJ2-7, with 7 bases aligning to TRBD2. CDR3 length equals 17 residues. Trimming took 6 bases from V and 3 from J; bases not matched to a gene: 17. Germline V gene lookup returns CDR1 MDHEN and CDR2 SYDVKM. The CDR3 DNA is TGTGCCAGCAGCCCGACACGGTGGGGATCTAGCGGCTACGAGCAGTACTTC. Its protein is CASSPTRWGSSGYEQYF. Full variable domain (outside the CDR3, taken from reference TRBV28 and TRBJ2-7): DVKVTQSSRYLVKRTGEKVFLECVQDMDHENMFWYRQDPGLGLRLIYFSYDVKMKEKGDIPEGYSVSREKKERFSLILESASTNQTSMYLCASSPTRWGSSGYEQYFGPGTRLTVT.

The rearrangement links TRBV30 to TRBJ1-1; D possibly corresponds to TRBD1 (5 bases). V was cut by 7 bases and J by 0 bases, with 12 bases left in between. The CDR3 contains 13 residues. Germline CDR1 is GTSNPN and CDR2 is SVGIG (reference sequence). CDR3 nucleotides: TGTGCCTTCCAGACAGCAATGAACACTGAAGCTTTCTTT. It specifies CAFQTAMNTEAFF.